This TCR beta chain came from a study of blood T cell repertoires in COVID-19. Study-level information: Researchers got acute and convalescent COVID-19 samples from the United States, Italy and Spain. Sources were T cells, B-cell-depleted T cells, or PBMCs; the material itself was cDNA or gDNA.

V trimming: 6 bases; J trimming: 6 bases; junction bases outside the gene matches: 7. Germline values: CDR1 DFQATT, CDR2 SNEGSKA (reference sequence). This CDR3 is 13 amino acids long. Study processing details: Estimation of nucleated cell counts was performed using reference gene primer amplification. The assay was immunoSEQ multiplex PCR, and TCRdb's table has in-frame clones only and misses some. The D gene and trimming were derived from the DNA, and the V and J assignments and clone size from that table. Altogether some 270,000 clones are present, 84% being singletons, with the ten largest covering roughly 1.4%.

The chain combines TRBV20-1 with TRBJ2-1, with TRBD2 matching 8 bases. Sequenced: peripheral blood. The clonotype comes from a woman between 40 and 50 years old who had recovered from COVID-19. CDR3 loop: CSASSGVFNEQFF. CDR3 sequence (DNA): TGCAGTGCAAGTAGCGGGGTATTCAATGAGCAGTTCTTC.